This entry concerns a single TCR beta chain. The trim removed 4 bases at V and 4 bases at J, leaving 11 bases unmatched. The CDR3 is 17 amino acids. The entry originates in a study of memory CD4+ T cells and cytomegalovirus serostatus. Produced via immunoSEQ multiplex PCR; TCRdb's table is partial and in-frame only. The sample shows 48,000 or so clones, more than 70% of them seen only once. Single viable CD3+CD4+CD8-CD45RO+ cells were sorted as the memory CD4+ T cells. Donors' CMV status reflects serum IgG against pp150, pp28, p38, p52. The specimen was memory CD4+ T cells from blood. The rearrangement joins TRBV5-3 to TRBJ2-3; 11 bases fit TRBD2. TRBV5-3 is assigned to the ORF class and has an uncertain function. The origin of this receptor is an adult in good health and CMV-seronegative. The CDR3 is CARSGRTTSGSPDTQYF. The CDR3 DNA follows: TGTGCCAGAAGCGGGCGCACAACTAGCGGGAGTCCAGATACGCAGTATTTT.